A single sample is the source of the 4 T cell receptor beta chains below, sequenced in a study of blood T cell repertoires in COVID-19 (TCRdb year 2020). The protocol used for the library was the immunoSEQ multiplex PCR assay. The source is immuneACCESS, and TCRdb retained only in-frame sequences with V and J called. Part of the clones is not carried over; for the studies checked, unresolved V genes explain less than half of this, and the remainder is unexplained. This sample gives about 38,000 clones in total; approximately 86% of them show up just once. Clones ranked in the top ten supply more than 7% of the sample. The sample comprised peripheral blood. The source is a human donor in a cohort sampled during active COVID-19.

This clone was detected once. V and J are TRBV3-1 (or the pseudogene TRBV3-2) and TRBJ2-7; 7 nucleotides agree with TRBD1. The CDR3 covers 13 residues. J was trimmed by 4 bases and V by 1 base; bases with no gene match: 1. The germline gives CDR1 LGHDT, CDR2 YNNKEL (reference sequence). For the CDR3, the DNA is TGTGCCAGCAGCCAAGCGACAGGGTACGAGCAGTACTTC. This encodes CASSQATGYEQYF.

CDR3 coding DNA: TGTGCCTGGACTAAGCGGGCGCGCACTCAAGAGACCCAGTACTTC. Encoded protein: CAWTKRARTQETQYF. The chain combines TRBV30 with TRBJ2-5; TRBD2 is a possible D gene (6 bases). Germline V gene lookup returns CDR1 GTSNPN and CDR2 SVGIG (reference sequence). Trimming removed 4 bases at V and 2 bases at J, with 17 bases between. The CDR3 sequence is 15 residues long.

The gene calls are TRBV19 and TRBJ2-3, with TRBD1 matching 9 bases. With 5 bases clipped from V and 3 bases from J, the junction kept 9 bases outside the gene matches. The germline gives CDR1 LNHDA, CDR2 SQIVND (reference sequence). The length of the CDR3 is 16 residues. Here the CDR3 reads CASSLTDRGGTDTQYF. CDR3 DNA sequence: TGTGCCAGTAGTTTGACCGACAGGGGGGGTACAGATACGCAGTATTTT.

This clone was recorded a few times. The CDR3 nucleotides are TGTGCCAGCAGCCAAGATGTGGGCTCTTCGGAGACCCAGTACTTC. This gives the protein CASSQDVGSSETQYF. The chain uses TRBV4-2 and TRBJ2-5; D unresolved. Trimming shortened V by 0 bases and J by 5 bases, and 13 bases separated the two germline ends. The CDR3 extends over 15 amino acids. Per the germline V gene, CDR1 is LGHNA and CDR2 is YNFKEQ.